Listed here is a single T cell receptor beta chain. This clone is a singleton in its sample. What antigen it recognizes has not been identified. Base quality data are lacking; no much larger clone is found one base away. This record comes from a study of cytomegalovirus exposure and HLA in healthy donors (dated by TCRdb to 2015 to 2018). Study-level background: In an earlier analysis of under 750 of the donors, about 260 Gb of sequence data and 117 million unique TCR beta sequences from 150 million to 200 million T cells were reported. About 310 gigabases of sequencing data and 70 million to 100 million unique TCR sequences were included in an early release covering roughly 600 HLA-typed donors. Among the roughly 410 genotyped donors, approximately 76% belonged to the genetic ancestry cluster associated with self-reported Caucasian donors. The study aimed to test whether signatures of past pathogen exposure could be identified by cataloging public T cell receptors. The study used immunosequencing to profile the T cell repertoires of several hundred subjects and linked those repertoires to cytomegalovirus serostatus. Besides the first cohort of around 700 subjects, a separate validation cohort made up of over 95 different subjects was used. The study combined high-throughput TCR immunosequencing, statistical association of individual TCRs with disease status, and machine learning to predict cytomegalovirus infection status. A later analysis re-analyzed previously published TCR beta repertoires from 660 or so donors and added high-resolution HLA genotyping to study TCR occurrence patterns. Rather than drawing on any new phenotypic data, the later analysis identified candidate immune exposures from TCR beta sequences and the way those sequences occurred across donors. In an earlier analysis of 500 to 650 of the donors, high-throughput TCR beta sequencing was used to judge whether each TCR beta V gene segment behaved as functional or pseudogenic. Alongside the repertoire data, information on donor age, sex, ethnicity and CMV serostatus was compiled. In a later genetic analysis, genome-wide SNP genotypes for about 55% of the roughly 700 donors were used, and that subset was treated as a discovery cohort. All discovery cohort repertoires had been generated on a single sequencing platform. Both class I and class II loci were covered by HLA typing, at four-digit resolution. The number of donors typed differed by locus, with 629-630 for A, B, C, DRB1 and DQB1, roughly 520 for DQA1, 606 for DPA1, and 450 to 480 for DPB1. Four to six DR-DQ haplotypes were handled as single units for association and clustering, since linkage in the cohort was strong. On average, around 240,000 unique TCR beta nucleotide sequences were sequenced per donor among roughly 430 genotyped donors of the cohort, with roughly 18% of those sequences being non-productive.

V is shortened by 7 bases, J by 4 bases, and the region joining them spans 16 bases. Including cysteine and phenylalanine, the CDR3 has 15 amino acids. The entry retains the CDR3 DNA only, 45 bases that are in frame from base 1. From the germline V gene, CDR1 is MDHEN and CDR2 is SYDVKM. What the study reported, not specific to this receptor: Most CMV-associated TCR beta chains appeared to be HLA-restricted in a later analysis, and the HLA associations seemed to be driven largely by CMV exposure. In a later analysis, HLA-associated TCR beta chains were found to be more clonally expanded and to have lower generation probabilities than equally common non-associated chains. An earlier analysis of 450 to 750 of the donors showed that most TCR beta V segments appeared in productive rearrangements either about 87% or about 30% of the time, which broadly matched IMGT annotations. Some IMGT-functional V segments, including TRBV6-2 and TRBV6-3, could not be distinguished by the 87-base-pair reads and were therefore excluded. While some public TCRs were present in many individuals, most TCR sequences turned up only very rarely across donors. When HLA alleles, especially DR and DQ, strongly co-occurred, attributing TCR associations to individual alleles was difficult. A later analysis reported that several top co-occurrence clusters appeared linked to parvovirus B19, influenza, CMV and Epstein-Barr virus. Roughly uniform sequencing depth across donors was assumed in presence/absence analyses, although this assumption may not hold. A few of the identified cytomegalovirus-associated TCR beta chains were confirmed in vitro to be specific for cytomegalovirus antigens. HLA typing was unavailable for some donors at each locus, so association tests used only the typed subset. According to a later genetic analysis, donors in an Asian-associated ancestry cluster had fewer N-insertions in productive TCRs than the roughly 670-donor mean. An association between a missense DCLRE1C variant and V-gene and J-gene trimming of TCR beta chains was found in a later genetic analysis and replicated in an independent cohort. According to a later analysis, TCR association rates differed among HLA loci, with DRB1 alleles showing the most associated TCRs and HLA-C alleles showing the fewest. Specific HLA alleles were associated with 15,000 to 20,000 TCR beta sequences at a false discovery rate of 0.05 in a later analysis. Over 15 rarely observed V segments, including chromosome 9 orphons, were excluded from the earlier analysis of about 600 of the donors because counts were too low. In this cohort, only TCR beta chains were sequenced, and detectable features were limited by the absence of alpha or paired-chain data. A further reported finding was that TCR beta sequences accurately predicted the HLA-A and HLA-B alleles for most subjects in the first cohort. The authors suggested that the approach could potentially be extended to other disease states and immunological phenotypes. The study gave a list of 150 to 200 TCR beta chains associated with cytomegalovirus. For the cohort, immune exposure information was limited to CMV serostatus. The classifier was reported to diagnose cytomegalovirus status with high specificity and sensitivity in both the original cohort and the validation cohort. Linkage disequilibrium might explain the correlated functional status among segregating V segments, but an unknown experimental factor could not be excluded. The sequencing pipeline was judged likely to have produced a cluster of highly shared sequence variants as a technical artifact.

The cohort consisted of some 670 healthy bone marrow donors. At the time of sampling, all cohort members were nominally healthy, though unrecorded immune exposures were likely present. The donor was CMV seronegative and was included in the group of several hundred seronegative cohort members. A peripheral blood sample was provided by each donor, and peripheral blood mononuclear cells were used for TCR beta sequencing. Genomic DNA was extracted from the blood cell samples with the Qiagen DNeasy Blood Extraction Kit. Receptor amplification or capture employed the immunoSEQ multiplex PCR assay. For the multiplex PCR, a mixture combining 60 forward primers for TCR Vbeta segments and 13 reverse primers for TCR Jbeta segments was used. The CDR3 region of rearranged TCR beta genes was amplified from genomic DNA by a multiplex PCR assay. Amplified TCR beta libraries were sequenced as 87-base-pair reads on the Illumina HiSeq System. The authors processed their data as follows. A later analysis counted some 80 million unique TCR beta chains across the 550 to 700 repertoires, and 10 million to 11 million of these chains were shared by at least two donors. Raw reads were error-corrected and collapsed into unique sequences by a nearest-neighbor algorithm in which closely related sequences were merged to remove PCR and sequencing errors. CDR3 sequences were aligned to IMGT reference sequences to assign V, D and J gene segments. For a sequence to be retained, a match of at least six nucleotides to both a V gene segment and a J gene segment was required. A rearrangement was called productive if the CDR3 had no stop codons and remained in frame with V and J, and every other rearrangement was called non-productive. CDR3 was defined according to IMGT convention as the region running from the second conserved V-encoded cysteine to the conserved J-encoded phenylalanine. The earlier analysis of some 550 of the donors excluded any sequence lacking an unambiguous match to a single V gene segment. An earlier analysis of fewer than 750 of the donors called V segments functional above 56.7% productive rearrangements and segregating when the between-donor standard deviation exceeded 5%. A statistical classification framework was developed to diagnose cytomegalovirus status using the catalog of TCR beta chain sequences. In a later analysis, TCR nucleotide sequences were compared against IMGT/GENE-DB human TR gene sequences so that V and J genes could be assigned. In a later analysis, CDR3 sequences and most-parsimonious VDJ recombination scenarios were assigned using the TCRdist pipeline. In a later analysis, each TCR beta chain was defined by its CDR3 amino acid sequence together with its V-gene family, and reads lacking a unique V-gene family were excluded. To address suspected cross-contamination and a sequencing artifact, a later analysis removed a few hundred highly shared, low-generation-probability nucleotide sequences. In a later analysis, a clonal expansion index was calculated for each public chain from normalized within-repertoire ranks of inferred template counts. Generation probabilities in a later analysis came from a VDJ recombination model fitted to out-of-frame rearrangements, and those results were checked against IGoR. A later analysis scored TCR-TCR, TCR-HLA and TCR-CMV co-occurrence with hypergeometric tests, applying a repertoire-size bias correction to TCR pairs. To estimate false discovery rates, a later analysis permuted the HLA or CMV assignments 20 times. A later analysis grouped co-occurring TCRs with DBSCAN, adding TCRdist sequence similarity when clustering within HLA-allele-positive subsets. Co-occurrence clustering excluded repertoires with fewer than 30,000 or more than 120,000 public chains, plus five with anomalous nucleotide sharing. The immuneACCESS repertoire file appears here via TCRdb, limited to in-frame rearrangements. These files lack a portion of the clones; in checked studies, under half of the deficit traces to unresolved V genes, and the cause of the others is not known. For V, J and clone size, that table is used; D and trimming come from the DNA. The sample data list about 160,000 clones, and around 84% of these were observed just once. Of the sample, 1% is held by the ten largest clones.

Here the chain combines TRBV28 and TRBJ1-4; 5 matching bases give a weak D call of TRBD1. The clonotype comes from a boy aged 2-15 years in good health and CMV-seronegative. Input material: PBMCs. The CDR3 protein: CASNPAGILNEKLFF. The nucleotide sequence is given as TGTGCCAGCAATCCCGCAGGGATCCTTAATGAAAAACTGTTTTTT.